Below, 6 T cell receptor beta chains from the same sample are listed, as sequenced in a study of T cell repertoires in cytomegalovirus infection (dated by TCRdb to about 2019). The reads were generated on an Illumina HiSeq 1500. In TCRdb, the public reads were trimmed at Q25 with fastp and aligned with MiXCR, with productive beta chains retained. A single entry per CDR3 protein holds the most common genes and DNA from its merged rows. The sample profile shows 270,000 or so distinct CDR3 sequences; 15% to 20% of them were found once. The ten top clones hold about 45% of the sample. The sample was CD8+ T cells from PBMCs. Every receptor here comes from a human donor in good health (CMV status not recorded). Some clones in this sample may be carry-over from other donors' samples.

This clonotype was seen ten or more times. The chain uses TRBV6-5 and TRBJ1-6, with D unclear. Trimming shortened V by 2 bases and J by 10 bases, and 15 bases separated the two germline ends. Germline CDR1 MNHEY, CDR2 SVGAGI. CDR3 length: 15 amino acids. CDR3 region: CASSYGEGGRSPLHF. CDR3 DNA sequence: TGTGCCAGCAGTTACGGTGAGGGTGGGAGATCACCCCTCCACTTT.

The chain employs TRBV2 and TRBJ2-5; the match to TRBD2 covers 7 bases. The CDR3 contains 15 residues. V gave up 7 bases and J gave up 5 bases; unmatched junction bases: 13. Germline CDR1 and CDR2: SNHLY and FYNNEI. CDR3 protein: CASIPPGLLGETQYF. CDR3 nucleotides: TGTGCCAGCATACCTCCGGGACTACTGGGGGAGACCCAGTACTTC.

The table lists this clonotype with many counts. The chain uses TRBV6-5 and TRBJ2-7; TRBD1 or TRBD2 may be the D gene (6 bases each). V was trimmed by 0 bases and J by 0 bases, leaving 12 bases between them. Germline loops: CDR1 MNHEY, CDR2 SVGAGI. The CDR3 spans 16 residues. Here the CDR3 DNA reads TGTGCCAGCAGTTACTCATCGGGGGCTAGCTCCTACGAGCAGTACTTC. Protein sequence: CASSYSSGASSYEQYF.

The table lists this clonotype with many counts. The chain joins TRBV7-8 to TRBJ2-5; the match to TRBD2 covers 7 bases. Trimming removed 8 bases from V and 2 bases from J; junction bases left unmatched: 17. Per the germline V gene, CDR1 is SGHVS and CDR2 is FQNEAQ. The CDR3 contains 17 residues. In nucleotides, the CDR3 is TGTGCCAGCTACGAAACATGGGCGGGAGCACCACAAGAGACCCAGTACTTC. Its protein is CASYETWAGAPQETQYF.

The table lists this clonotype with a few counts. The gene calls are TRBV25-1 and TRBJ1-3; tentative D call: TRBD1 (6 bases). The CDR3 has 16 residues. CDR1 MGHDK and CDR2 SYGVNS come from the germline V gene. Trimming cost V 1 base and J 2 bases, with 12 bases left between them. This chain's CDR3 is CASSEWFAGAGNTIYF. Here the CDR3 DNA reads TGTGCCAGCAGTGAATGGTTTGCAGGGGCTGGAAACACCATATATTTT.

CDR3 coding DNA: TGTGCCACCAGCAGAGGATCCCAGGGGGCTTACAATGAGCAGTTCTTC. Encoded protein: CATSRGSQGAYNEQFF. This chain uses TRBV15 with TRBJ2-1, with 8 bases fitting TRBD1. Germline CDR1 reads LNHNV; CDR2 reads YYDKDF (reference sequence). This CDR3 region has 16 residues. Germline trimming cut 1 base from V and 4 bases from J; bases unmatched to any gene: 6.